This T cell receptor (beta chain) was recorded in a study of blood T cell repertoires in COVID-19. V shed 6 bases, J shed 3 bases, and the junction held 6 bases outside the gene matches. This CDR3 has 15 residues. Germline V lookup: CDR1 KGHDR, CDR2 SFDVKD. The protocol was immunoSEQ multiplex PCR, while the TCRdb copy is restricted to in-frame clones and leaves out a portion. The sample lists tens of thousands of clones, approximately 90% occurring once. The sequenced material came from peripheral blood. This clonotype was obtained from a man aged 60 to 69 with active COVID-19. The chain joins TRBV24-1 to TRBJ2-5; 10 bases are shared with TRBD2. The CDR3 sequence: CATSPAGGPEETQYF. For the CDR3, the DNA is TGTGCCACCAGTCCAGCGGGGGGGCCCGAAGAGACCCAGTACTTC.